This T cell receptor beta chain is drawn from a study of T cells in tumors and immune-related adverse events listed by TCRdb under 2021. The TCR beta locus was amplified and sequenced with the immunoSEQ assay, yielding bulk TCR Vbeta CDR3 data. The source study handled its data this way. Non-productive CDR3s, sequences shorter than 7 amino acids, and those not starting with C or ending with F/W were excluded. Analysis was limited to specimens with at least 1000 reads, and clonotypes were defined at the amino acid level. Clonality was computed as 1 minus Pielou's evenness. Library sizes were equalized by abundance-weighted random subsampling with replacement, which was repeated 100 times so that 95% confidence intervals could be reported. Repertoire overlap was quantified with the Morisita overlap index, and the top 40 clones per specimen were checked for overlap with the irAE. In its TCRdb copy, this immuneACCESS table keeps in-frame sequences only and misses some clones. Where compared with another copy, unresolved V genes explain less than half of these, and the others have no known cause. The V and J calls and clone size come from that table; D and trimming were worked out from the DNA. For this sample the table gives approximately 4,600 clones, of which 65% were detected only once. Clones ranked in the top ten supply 5.7% of the sample.

This clone was seen a handful of times. Its antigen remains undetermined. Within one base of it there is no much larger clone, and no base qualities were kept. Sample treatment or condition, as interpreted from the label and publication: nivolumab (PD-1 blockade) given before sampling. The DNeasy Blood and Tissue Kit was used to extract DNA from the formalin-fixed paraffin-embedded specimens. Reading the germline V gene (reference sequence) gives CDR1 LNHDA and CDR2 SQIVND. From its cysteine to its phenylalanine, the CDR3 spans 14 amino acids. The CDR3 DNA has 42 bases and is translated from base 1. The junction shows trimming of 6 bases on V and 3 bases on J, and the gene matches do not reach 5 bases of it.

Sequenced material: gut tissue, taken from a patient treated with anti-PD-1 therapy. The chain is assembled from TRBV19 and TRBJ2-1, with 7 bases matching TRBD1. The sequence was collected from a female donor with metastatic renal cell carcinoma. The CDR3 here reads CASSLTGFYNEQFF. Here is the DNA: TGTGCCAGTAGCCTGACAGGGTTCTACAATGAGCAGTTCTTC.